This record looks at one T cell receptor beta chain sequence and its context. No antigen is known for it. This clone may be a read error of a much larger clone one base away. It was with a sample-barcoded 5' primer and a J-beta primer mix that a second PCR of about 7 to 12 cycles was run. TCRdb called the 5' RACE reads again in MiXCR, with one record for every CDR3 protein. The top ten clones hold just over 15% of a sample with 630,000 or so distinct CDR3 sequences, 32% of them seen once. The CDR3 has 14 residues. Trimming stripped 10 bases from V and 0 bases from J, with 16 bases between. From germline, CDR1 is MNHNY and CDR2 SVGAGI (reference sequence). This record belongs to a study of blood T cells in healthy people across ages. Across the whole study: Researchers report that template switching captured about one barcoded beta molecule per two T cells.

Study results and caveats: Expanded clonotype shifts may have been confounded, as the donors had an unknown CMV status.

The receptor was derived from an elderly woman in good health. The sequenced sample was blood. The rearrangement uses TRBV6-6 and TRBJ2-7; maybe TRBD1 (5 bases). The CDR3 coding sequence is TGTGCCACCTTTACAGGTTGGAGCTCCTACGAGCAGTACTTC. Its protein product is CATFTGWSSYEQYF.